One sample yielded the 7 T cell receptor beta chains listed below, sequenced in a study of T-cell memory formation after mild COVID-19. TCRdb processed the 5' RACE reads anew with MiXCR; each CDR3 protein has one entry. The sample yields about 260,000 distinct CDR3 sequences, roughly 8.2% seen once. The sequenced material came from PBMCs or a T cell subset sorted from them (not recorded which). Receptors were obtained from a man between 18 and 35 years old who had mild COVID-19 (a few samples of this study predate the infection). Cell type and time point are not known.

The chain links TRBV5-1 to TRBJ2-1; 7 bases align to TRBD1. V was clipped by 1 base and J by 0 bases; unmatched bases: 4. This CDR3 is built from 16 residues. Looked up from germline, CDR1 is SGHRS and CDR2 is YFSETQ. The CDR3 reads CASSLQGVYSYNEQFF. The DNA of the CDR3 is TGCGCCAGCAGCTTGCAGGGGGTATACTCCTACAATGAGCAGTTCTTC.

This clonotype was observed a handful of times. The chain joins TRBV7-9 to TRBJ2-4; TRBD2 aligns across 14 bases. V lost 4 bases to trimming and J lost 7 bases; unmatched junction nucleotides: 6. The CDR3 is 16 residues long. Germline V CDR1 and CDR2: SEHNR, FQNEAQ (reference sequence). The CDR3 DNA follows: TGTGCCAGCAGCTCCGGGACTAGCGGGGGAGGGAACATTCAGTACTTC. This translates into CASSSGTSGGGNIQYF.

This clonotype was counted only a few times. V is TRBV28 and J is TRBJ1-1; D is undetermined. CDR3 length: 12 amino acids. Deletions cut 4 bases from V and 3 bases from J, with 6 bases between. Germline CDR1 MDHEN, CDR2 SYDVKM. CDR3 sequence reads: CASSSKYTEAFF. Written as DNA, the CDR3 is TGTGCCAGCAGTTCGAAATACACTGAAGCTTTCTTT.

The DNA of the CDR3 is TGTGCCAGCAGTTCCACCGCCCGGGTGAGGATCAGTGAAGCTTTCTTT. Translated, it gives CASSSTARVRISEAFF. The V gene is TRBV12-3 or TRBV12-4, the J gene TRBJ1-1; D not certain. Trimming cost V 4 bases and J 7 bases, with 22 bases left between them. The CDR3 contains 16 residues.

This clonotype occurred a few times. V and J are TRBV15 and TRBJ2-7, with D possibly being TRBD1 (5 bases). Trimming removed 1 base from V and 4 bases from J, with 14 bases in between. The CDR3 is 15 residues long. Germline CDR1 is LNHNV and CDR2 is YYDKDF (reference sequence). Here the CDR3 reads CATSRGGHLGYEQYF. The CDR3 DNA reads as TGTGCCACCAGCAGAGGCGGACACCTAGGGTACGAGCAGTACTTC.

V and J are TRBV29-1 and TRBJ1-5; tentatively, D is TRBD1 (5 bases). The germline V gene encodes CDR1 SQVTM and CDR2 ANQGSEA. Trimming shortened V by 4 bases and J by 5 bases, and 12 bases separated the two germline ends. The length of the CDR3 is 13 residues. Here the CDR3 reads CSVVLQADQPQHF. The DNA of the CDR3 is TGCAGCGTTGTTCTACAGGCGGATCAGCCCCAGCATTTT.

This clonotype was observed a handful of times. The V gene is TRBV20-1, the J gene TRBJ2-5; D perhaps matches TRBD1 (6 bases). CDR3 size: 14 residues. V dropped 5 bases and J dropped 2 bases, with 15 bases sitting between them. Germline V gives CDR1 DFQATT, CDR2 SNEGSKA (reference sequence). This CDR3 is CSAPDRTDQETQYF. Written as DNA, the CDR3 is TGCAGTGCTCCCGACAGGACAGATCAAGAGACCCAGTACTTC.